This T cell receptor (beta chain) was sequenced for a study of high-grade serous ovarian cancer treatment subgroups. In the study overall: Mean per sample: around 13,000 reads, more than 6,500 unique TCR beta rearrangements. The study, taken as a whole, reports: Without spatial data, bulk sequencing limits insight into HGSC tumor diversity.

Some clones are missing from TCRdb's copy, which holds only in-frame ones; the method was immunoSEQ multiplex PCR. The sample carries thousands of clones, approximately 84% recorded once. CDR1 SEHNR and CDR2 FQNEAQ come from the germline V gene (reference sequence). The CDR3 sequence is 14 residues long. V dropped 3 bases and J dropped 4 bases, with 12 bases sitting between them. A note on this clone: Its antigen is undetermined.

Tumor samples were taken before definitive surgery or chemotherapy. Material: tumor tissue. This sequence originates from a human donor with high-grade serous ovarian cancer. The chain uses TRBV7-9 and TRBJ1-1, with D possibly TRBD1 on 6 matching bases. The CDR3 here is CASSLGGPGTEAFF. In nucleotides, the CDR3 is TGTGCCAGCAGCTTGGGGGGGCCAGGCACTGAAGCTTTCTTT.